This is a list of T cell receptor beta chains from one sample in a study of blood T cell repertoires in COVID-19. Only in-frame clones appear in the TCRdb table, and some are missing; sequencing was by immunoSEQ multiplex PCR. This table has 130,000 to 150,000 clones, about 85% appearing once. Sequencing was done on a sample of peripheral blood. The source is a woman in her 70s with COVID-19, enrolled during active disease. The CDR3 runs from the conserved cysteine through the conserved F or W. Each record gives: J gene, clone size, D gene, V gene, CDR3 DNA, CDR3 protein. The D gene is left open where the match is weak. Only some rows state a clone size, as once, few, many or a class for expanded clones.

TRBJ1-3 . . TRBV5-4 TGTGCCAGCAGCTTGGCCGGGGTGAACACCATATATTTT CASSLAGVNTIYF
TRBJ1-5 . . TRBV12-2 TGTGCTCACGCTTGGGGGACTGATCTTCCCAATCAGCCCCAGCATTTT CAHAWGTDLPNQPQHF
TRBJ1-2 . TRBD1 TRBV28 TGTGCCAGCACCCTACAGGGACAGAGTTATGGCTACACCTTC CASTLQGQSYGYTF
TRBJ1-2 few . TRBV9 TGTGCCAGCAGCGTAGGGGGGCAGGCCAACTATGGCTACACCTTC CASSVGGQANYGYTF
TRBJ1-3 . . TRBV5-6 TGTGCCAGCAGCTTGGAGGGGCCACGAACCGGAAACACCATATATTTT CASSLEGPRTGNTIYF
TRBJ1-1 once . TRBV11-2 TGTGCCAGCAGCAGAATTGGGAGAAACACTGAAGCTTTCTTT CASSRIGRNTEAFF
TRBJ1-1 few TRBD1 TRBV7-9 TGTGCCAGCAGCTCAACCGGGACAGGTAGTGAAGCTTTCTTT CASSSTGTGSEAFF
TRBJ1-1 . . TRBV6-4 TGTGCCAGCAGCCCACAGGGGAACACTGAAGCTTTCTTT CASSPQGNTEAFF
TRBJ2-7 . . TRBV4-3 TGCGCCAGCAGCCAAGACTGGGGGGGCTACTACGAGCAGTACTTC CASSQDWGGYYEQYF
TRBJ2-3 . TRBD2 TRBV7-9 TGTGCCAGCAGCCGTAGCGGGGCGACAGATACGCAGTATTTT CASSRSGATDTQYF
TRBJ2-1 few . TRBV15 TGTGCCACCAGCAGAGATAAGCACCACTACAATGAGCAGTTCTTC CATSRDKHHYNEQFF
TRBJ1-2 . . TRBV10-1 TGCGCCAGCAGTCCTCGGGACTTGGGTTATGGCTACACCTTC CASSPRDLGYGYTF
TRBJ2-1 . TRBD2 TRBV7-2 TGTGCCAGCAGAAGAAATAGCGGGGGGGCCAATGAGCAGTTCTTC CASRRNSGGANEQFF
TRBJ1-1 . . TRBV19 TGTGCCAGTAGTGCCACTCAGAACACTGAAGCTTTCTTT CASSATQNTEAFF
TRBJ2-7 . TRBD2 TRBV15 TGTGCCACCAGCAATCGACTAGCGGGGCTCTACGAGCAGTACTTC CATSNRLAGLYEQYF
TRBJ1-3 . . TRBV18 TGTGCCAGCTCACCAGGACAGTTGAGCTCTGGAAACACCATATATTTT CASSPGQLSSGNTIYF
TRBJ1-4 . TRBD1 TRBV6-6 TGTGCCAGCAGAACCGGGACAGGGGGTGAAAAACTGTTTTTT CASRTGTGGEKLFF
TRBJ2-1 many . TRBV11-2 TGTGCCAGCAGCTTACAGGGCCCAGAAGACAATGAGCAGTTCTTC CASSLQGPEDNEQFF
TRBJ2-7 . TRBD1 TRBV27 TGTGCCAGCAGTTTAGGGACAGGGGGCGCTGGGGGTTACGAGCAGTACTTC CASSLGTGGAGGYEQYF
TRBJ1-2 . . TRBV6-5 TGTGCCAGCAGTTACTCTCTGGGCGTCGGGAGTGGCTACACCTTC CASSYSLGVGSGYTF
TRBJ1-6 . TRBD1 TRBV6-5 TGTGCCAGCAGCGAGGACAGGCCCTCTAATTCACCCCTCCACTTT CASSEDRPSNSPLHF
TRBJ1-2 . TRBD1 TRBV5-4 TGTGCCACCACGGACAGGGGGGGAAACTATGGCTACACCTTC CATTDRGGNYGYTF
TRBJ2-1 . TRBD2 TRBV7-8 TGTGCCAGCAGCTTATCTTTGACTAGCGGTGAGCAGTTCTTC CASSLSLTSGEQFF
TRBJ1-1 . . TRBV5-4 TGTGCCAGCAGCTTGGACCCGGGTCCAATTGAAGCTTTCTTT CASSLDPGPIEAFF
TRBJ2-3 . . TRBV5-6 TGTGCCAGCAGCTACGGACTGCCAGGGCAGTATTTT CASSYGLPGQYF
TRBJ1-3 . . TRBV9 TGTGCCAGCAGCGTCTCAGACTCTGGAAACACCATATATTTT CASSVSDSGNTIYF
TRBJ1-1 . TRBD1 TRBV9 TGTGCCAGCAGCGTATTCGACAGGGAATTCCCTGAAGCTTTCTTT CASSVFDREFPEAFF
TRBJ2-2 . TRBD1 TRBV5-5 TGTGCCAGCAGCCGAGGACAGGGGACCACCGGGGAGCTGTTTTTT CASSRGQGTTGELFF
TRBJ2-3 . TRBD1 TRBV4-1 TGCGCCAGCAGCCGTAGTCCTTTAATAGGATCCAATCGGGACAGCAGCACAGATACGCAGTATTTT CASSRSPLIGSNRDSSTDTQYF
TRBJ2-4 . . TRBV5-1 TGCGCCAGCAGCCCTACTAACTTGATACTAGCCAAAAACATTCAGTACTTC CASSPTNLILAKNIQYF
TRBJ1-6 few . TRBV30 TGTGCCTGGAGGGACAAAACCTCCTATAATTCACCCCTCCACTTT CAWRDKTSYNSPLHF
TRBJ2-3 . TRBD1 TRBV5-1 TGCGCCAGCAGCTTGGTTGGCAGGGGGATCGATACGCAGTATTTT CASSLVGRGIDTQYF
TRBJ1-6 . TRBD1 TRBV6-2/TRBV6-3 TGTGCCAGCAGTACCGGACAGGGTAACCGGGGTTCACCCCTCCACTTT CASSTGQGNRGSPLHF
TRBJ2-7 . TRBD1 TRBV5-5 TGTGCCAGCAGCTGGACGACAGGACAGGGGGCACGTTCCGAGCAGTACTTC CASSWTTGQGARSEQYF
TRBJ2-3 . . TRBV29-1 TGCAGCGGTTTTAGACAGGATAGCACAGATACGCAGTATTTT CSGFRQDSTDTQYF
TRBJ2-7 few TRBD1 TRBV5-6 TGTGCCAGCAGCTCAACGGGACAGGGGAACGAGCAGTACTTC CASSSTGQGNEQYF
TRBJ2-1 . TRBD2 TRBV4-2 TGTGCCAGCAGCCAAGTCGGGGGGAATGAGCAGTTCTTC CASSQVGGNEQFF
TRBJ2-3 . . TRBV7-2 TGTGCCAGCAGCCTCGACAGGATAAACACAGATACGCAGTATTTT CASSLDRINTDTQYF
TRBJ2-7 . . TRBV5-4 TGTGCCAGCAGCGTGACAGGAACCGACGAGCAGTACTTC CASSVTGTDEQYF
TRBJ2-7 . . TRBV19 TGTGCCAGTAGTATAGAAGCAGGCGCCTACGAGCAGTACTTC CASSIEAGAYEQYF
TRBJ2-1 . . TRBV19 TGTGCCAGTAGTATCCGTCTTCTAGCTCTGCAGTACGATGAGCAGTTCTTC CASSIRLLALQYDEQFF
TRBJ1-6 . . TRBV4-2 TGTGCCAGCAGCCTGGGGGGTAATGTTTCACCCCTCCACTTT CASSLGGNVSPLHF
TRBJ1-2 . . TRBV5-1 TGCGCCAGCAGCACGAAGACAGGATCCCCCAACTATGGCTACACCTTC CASSTKTGSPNYGYTF
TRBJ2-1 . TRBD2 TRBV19 TGTGCCAGTAGCCGTAGCGGGGGGGGTTACAATGAGCAGTTCTTC CASSRSGGGYNEQFF
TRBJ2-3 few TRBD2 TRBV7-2 TGTGCCAGCAGCAATAGCGGGGGGCGGGGGCCAGATACGCAGTATTTT CASSNSGGRGPDTQYF
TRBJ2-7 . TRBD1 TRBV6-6 TGTGCCAGCGGGGACAGGGTAGCGAACGAGCAGTACTTC CASGDRVANEQYF
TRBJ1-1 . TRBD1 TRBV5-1 TGCGCCAGCACTGGACAGGGCGGCACTGAAGCTTTCTTT CASTGQGGTEAFF
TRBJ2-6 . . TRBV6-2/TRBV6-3 TGTGCCAGCAGTTACTCTTGGAGCTCTGGGGCCAACGTCCTGACTTTC CASSYSWSSGANVLTF
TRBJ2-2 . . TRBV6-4 TGTGCCAGCAGTGACAGGGGGACCGGGGAGCTGTTTTTT CASSDRGTGELFF
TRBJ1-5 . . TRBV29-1 TGCAGCGTTGCCGTCGCCGCAGATCAGCCCCAGCATTTT CSVAVAADQPQHF
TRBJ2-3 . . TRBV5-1 TGCGCCAGCAGCTTGGGGGCTGCGTCCGGGGGCACAGATACGCAGTATTTT CASSLGAASGGTDTQYF
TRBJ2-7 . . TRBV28 TGTGCCAGCGGCCTCTACGAGCAGTACTTC CASGLYEQYF
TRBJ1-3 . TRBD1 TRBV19 TGTGCCAGTAGCGGGACAGCAAAGAATTATGGAAACACCATATATTTT CASSGTAKNYGNTIYF
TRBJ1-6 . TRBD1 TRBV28 TGTGCCAGCAGGGGGAGACAGGGCTATAATTCACCCCTCCACTTT CASRGRQGYNSPLHF
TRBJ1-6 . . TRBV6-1 TGTGCCAGCAGTGAAGGGAACAGGGTAAAAATAGATTCACCCCTCCACTTT CASSEGNRVKIDSPLHF
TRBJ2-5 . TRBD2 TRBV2 TGTGCCAGCAGTCCTAGCGGGGGTGGCGAGACCCAGTACTTC CASSPSGGGETQYF
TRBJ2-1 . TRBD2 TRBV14 TGTGCCAGCAGCCAAACTTTGCGGGGGGGCCGGAATGAGCAGTTCTTC CASSQTLRGGRNEQFF
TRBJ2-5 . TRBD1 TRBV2 TGTGCCAGCAGTCAAAACCCGGGACAGGGACAAGAGACCCAGTACTTC CASSQNPGQGQETQYF
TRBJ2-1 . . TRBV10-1 TGCGCCAGCTCCGTGAGAGAGCAGTTCTTC CASSVREQFF
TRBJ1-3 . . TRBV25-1 TGTGCCAGCAGTGATCGAGGGCCGAGCTCTGGAAACACCATATATTTT CASSDRGPSSGNTIYF